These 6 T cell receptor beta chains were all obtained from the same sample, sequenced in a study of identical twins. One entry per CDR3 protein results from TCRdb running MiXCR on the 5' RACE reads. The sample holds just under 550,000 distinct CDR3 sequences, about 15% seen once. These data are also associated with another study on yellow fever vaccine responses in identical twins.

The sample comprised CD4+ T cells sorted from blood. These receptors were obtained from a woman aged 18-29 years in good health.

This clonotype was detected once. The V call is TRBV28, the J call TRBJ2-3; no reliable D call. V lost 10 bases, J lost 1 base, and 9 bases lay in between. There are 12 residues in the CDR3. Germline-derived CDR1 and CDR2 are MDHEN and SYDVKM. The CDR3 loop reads CAIRARTDTQYF. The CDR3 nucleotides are TGTGCCATTCGGGCCCGCACAGATACGCAGTATTTT.

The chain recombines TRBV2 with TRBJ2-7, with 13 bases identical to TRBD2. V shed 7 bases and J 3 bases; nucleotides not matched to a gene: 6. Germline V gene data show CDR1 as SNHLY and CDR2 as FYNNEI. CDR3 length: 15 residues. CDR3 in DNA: TGTGCCAGCACTCCTGGGACTAGCGGGGTCTACGAGCAGTACTTC. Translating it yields CASTPGTSGVYEQYF.

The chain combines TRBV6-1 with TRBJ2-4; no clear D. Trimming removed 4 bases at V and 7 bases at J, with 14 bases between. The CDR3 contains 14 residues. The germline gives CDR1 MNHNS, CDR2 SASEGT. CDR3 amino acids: CASSVLGFGNIQYF. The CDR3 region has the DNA TGTGCCAGCAGTGTTCTGGGTTTCGGGAACATTCAGTACTTC.

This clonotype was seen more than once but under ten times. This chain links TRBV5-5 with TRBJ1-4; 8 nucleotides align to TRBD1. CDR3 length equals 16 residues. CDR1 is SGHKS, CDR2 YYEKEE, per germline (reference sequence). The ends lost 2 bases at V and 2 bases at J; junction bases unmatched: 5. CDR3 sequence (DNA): TGTGCCAGCAGCTTCCAGGGGGCTGTCACTAATGAAAAACTGTTTTTT. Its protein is CASSFQGAVTNEKLFF.

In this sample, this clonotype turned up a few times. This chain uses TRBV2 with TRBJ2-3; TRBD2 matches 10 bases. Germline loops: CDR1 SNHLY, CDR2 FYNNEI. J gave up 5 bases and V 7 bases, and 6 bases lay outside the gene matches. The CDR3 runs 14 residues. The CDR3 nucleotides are TGTGCCAGCAACCACCGGACTAGCGGAGATACGCAGTATTTT. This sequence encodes CASNHRTSGDTQYF.

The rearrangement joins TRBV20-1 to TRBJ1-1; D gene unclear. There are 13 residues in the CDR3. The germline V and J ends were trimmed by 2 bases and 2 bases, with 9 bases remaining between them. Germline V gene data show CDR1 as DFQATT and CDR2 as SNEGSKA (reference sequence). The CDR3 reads CSARMLGNTEAFF. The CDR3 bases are TGCAGTGCTAGAATGTTGGGAAACACTGAAGCTTTCTTT.